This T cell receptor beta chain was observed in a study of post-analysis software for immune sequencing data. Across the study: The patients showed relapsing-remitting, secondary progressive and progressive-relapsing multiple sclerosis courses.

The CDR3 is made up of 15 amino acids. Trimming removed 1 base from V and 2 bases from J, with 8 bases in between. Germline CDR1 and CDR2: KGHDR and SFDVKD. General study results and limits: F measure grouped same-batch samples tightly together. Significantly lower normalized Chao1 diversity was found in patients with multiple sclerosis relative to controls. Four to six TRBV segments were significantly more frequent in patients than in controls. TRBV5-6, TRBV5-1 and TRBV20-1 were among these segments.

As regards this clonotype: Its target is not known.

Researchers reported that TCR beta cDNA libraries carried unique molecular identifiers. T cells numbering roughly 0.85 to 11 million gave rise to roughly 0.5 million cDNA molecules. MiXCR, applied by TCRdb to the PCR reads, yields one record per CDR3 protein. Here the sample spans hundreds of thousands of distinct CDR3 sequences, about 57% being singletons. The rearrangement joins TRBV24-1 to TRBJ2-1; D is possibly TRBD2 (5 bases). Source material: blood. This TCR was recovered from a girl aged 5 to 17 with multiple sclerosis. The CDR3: CATSDFGDPYNEQFF. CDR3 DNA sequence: TGTGCCACCAGTGATTTCGGGGATCCCTACAATGAGCAGTTCTTC.